This TCR beta chain was recorded in a study of T cells in Graves' hyperthyroidism and ophthalmopathy. The study, taken as a whole, reports: Ophthalmopathy onset followed model prediction by a median about 6.9 months. In blood, most of the thyroid clonotypes expanded above 0.001 were also present.

In this sample, this clonotype turned up a few times. Its antigen is currently unknown. TCR beta CDR3 regions were amplified from RNA. Carried out on the TCR CDR3, a first-round RT-PCR used the HTBI primer set. TCRdb ran MiXCR on the multiplex PCR reads and lists one entry per CDR3 protein. The table lists roughly 510,000 distinct CDR3 sequences, approximately 48% of them singletons. Together with thyroid ultrasound, orbital computed tomography, serum thyroxine and TRAb, clinical symptoms were used for diagnoses. Germline loops: CDR1 LNHDA, CDR2 SQIVND (reference sequence). The CDR3 is made up of 14 amino acids. The trim removed 6 bases at V and 6 bases at J, leaving 9 bases unmatched.

V is TRBV19 and J is TRBJ2-7, with 9 positions matching TRBD1. Input material: peripheral blood or thyroid tissue (not recorded which). The receptor comes from an adult woman with Graves' disease, either hyperthyroidism or ophthalmopathy (not recorded which). CDR3 sequence: CASRTLDRGSEQYF. DNA for the CDR3: TGTGCCAGTAGGACCTTGGACAGGGGCAGCGAGCAGTACTTC.